This entry is about one TCR beta chain. Participants' reported clinical history set cohort assignment. Data came from immunoSEQ multiplex PCR; TCRdb stores just in-frame clones and leaves some out. The sample records roughly 300,000 clones, approximately 84% being singletons. This record belongs to a study of blood T cell repertoires in COVID-19. Study information: T cells, B-cell-depleted T cells, or PBMCs provided the cDNA or gDNA that served as material.

Germline V gene data show CDR1 as SGHAT and CDR2 as FQDESV (reference sequence). Trimming took 5 bases from V and 4 from J; bases not matched to a gene: 5. This CDR3 contains 14 residues. This rearrangement joins TRBV11-1 to TRBJ1-2; TRBD1 matches 9 bases. The sequence derives from a man aged 30 to 39 who had recovered from COVID-19. Sequencing was done on a sample of PBMCs or T cells enriched from blood (not recorded which). The CDR3, as DNA: TGTGCCAGCAGCCCCGGGACAGGGACCTATGGCTACACCTTC. Its protein is CASSPGTGTYGYTF.